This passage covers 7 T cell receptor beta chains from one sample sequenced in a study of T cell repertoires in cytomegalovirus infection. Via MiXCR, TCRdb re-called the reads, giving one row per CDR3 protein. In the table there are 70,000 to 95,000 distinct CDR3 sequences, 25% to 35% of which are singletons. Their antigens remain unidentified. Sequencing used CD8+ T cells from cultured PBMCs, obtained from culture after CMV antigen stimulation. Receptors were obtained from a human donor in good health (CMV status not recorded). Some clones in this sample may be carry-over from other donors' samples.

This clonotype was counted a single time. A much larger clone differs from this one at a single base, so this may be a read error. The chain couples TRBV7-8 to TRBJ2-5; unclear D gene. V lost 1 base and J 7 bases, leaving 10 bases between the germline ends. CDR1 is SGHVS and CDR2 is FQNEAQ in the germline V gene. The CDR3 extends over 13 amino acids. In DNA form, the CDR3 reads TGTGCCAGCAGCTTAGATGGCACCGGGACCCAGTACTTC. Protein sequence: CASSLDGTGTQYF. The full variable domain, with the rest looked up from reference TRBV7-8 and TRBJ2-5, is GAGVSQSPRYKVAKRGQDVALRCDPISGHVSLFWYQQALGQGPEFLTYFQNEAQLDKSGLPSDRFFAERPEGSVSTLKIQRTQQEDSAVYLCASSLDGTGTQYFGPGTRLLVL.

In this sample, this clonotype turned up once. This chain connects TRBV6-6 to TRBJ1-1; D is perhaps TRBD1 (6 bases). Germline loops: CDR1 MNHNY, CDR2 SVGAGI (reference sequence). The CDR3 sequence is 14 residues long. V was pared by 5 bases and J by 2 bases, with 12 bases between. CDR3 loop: CASSVWDINTEAFF. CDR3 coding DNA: TGTGCCAGCAGTGTTTGGGACATCAACACTGAAGCTTTCTTT.

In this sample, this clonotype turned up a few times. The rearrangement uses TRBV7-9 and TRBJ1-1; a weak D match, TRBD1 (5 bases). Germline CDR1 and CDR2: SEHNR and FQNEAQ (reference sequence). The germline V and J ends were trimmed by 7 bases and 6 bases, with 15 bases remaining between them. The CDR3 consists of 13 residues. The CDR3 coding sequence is TGTGCCAGCACCCTCTGGGGGATCGCTGAAGCTTTCTTT. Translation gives CASTLWGIAEAFF.

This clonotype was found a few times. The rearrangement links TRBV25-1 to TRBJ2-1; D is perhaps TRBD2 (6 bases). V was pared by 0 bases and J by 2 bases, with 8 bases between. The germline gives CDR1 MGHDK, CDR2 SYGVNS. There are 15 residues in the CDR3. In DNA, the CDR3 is TGTGCCAGCAGTGAATACGGGGGAACCTACAATGAGCAGTTCTTC. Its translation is CASSEYGGTYNEQFF.

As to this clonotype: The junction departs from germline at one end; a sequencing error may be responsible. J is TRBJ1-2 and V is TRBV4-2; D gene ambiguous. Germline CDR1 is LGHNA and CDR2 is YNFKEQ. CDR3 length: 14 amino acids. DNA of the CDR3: TGTGCCAGCAGCCAAGAAACTTCTAACTATGGCTACTCCTTC. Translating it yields CASSQETSNYGYSF.

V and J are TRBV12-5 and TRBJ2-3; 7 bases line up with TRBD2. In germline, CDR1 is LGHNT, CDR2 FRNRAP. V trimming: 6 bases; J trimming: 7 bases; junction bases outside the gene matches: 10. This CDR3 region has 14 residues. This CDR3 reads CASGPGSGGYTQYF. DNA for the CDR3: TGTGCTAGTGGCCCGGGCTCGGGGGGTTATACGCAGTATTTT.

CDR3 region: CASSRQTSGGGNTQYF. CDR3 nucleotides: TGTGCCAGCAGCCGACAGACTAGCGGGGGGGGAAATACGCAGTATTTT. The chain carries TRBV4-2 and TRBJ2-3; 14 bases are shared with TRBD2. V shed 4 bases and J 7 bases; nucleotides not matched to a gene: 7. Germline CDR1 is LGHNA and CDR2 is YNFKEQ. The CDR3 extends over 16 amino acids.